This passage covers 21 T cell receptor beta chains from one sample sequenced in a study of control samples from healthy donors and cancer patients. Profiling relied on immunoSEQ multiplex PCR, and the TCRdb table lists in-frame clones only, not all of them. Among hundreds of thousands of clones listed, roughly 87% were seen once. The sequencing sample was made of PBMCs. The receptors were sampled from a woman aged 55-70 years with lung cancer.

V is TRBV5-1 and J is TRBJ1-1, with unresolved D. The CDR3 length is 13 residues. V gave up 2 bases and J gave up 2 bases, with 7 bases separating them. Looked up from germline, CDR1 is SGHRS and CDR2 is YFSETQ. The CDR3, as DNA: TGCGCCAGCAGCTTATCAGAAAACACTGAAGCTTTCTTT. This gives the protein CASSLSENTEAFF.

This chain uses TRBV5-4 with TRBJ2-7; TRBD2 agrees at 14 bases. The CDR3 loop spans 16 amino acids. The ends lost 3 bases at V and 7 bases at J; junction bases unmatched: 9. The germline gives CDR1 SGHNT, CDR2 YYREEE (reference sequence). The CDR3: CASSSMTSGGASEQYF. The CDR3 DNA is TGTGCCAGCAGCTCCATGACTAGCGGGGGGGCAAGTGAGCAGTACTTC.

In its sample, this clone was seen a few times. The chain carries TRBV11-2 and TRBJ2-7; D possibly corresponds to TRBD1 (5 bases). CDR3 length: 13 residues. CDR1 is SGHAT and CDR2 is FQNNGV in the germline V gene. V was pared by 5 bases and J by 2 bases, with 10 bases between. The CDR3 DNA reads as TGTGCCAGCAGCCGCACAGGTACCTACGAGCAGTACTTC. Encoded protein: CASSRTGTYEQYF.

The chain joins TRBV3-1 (or the pseudogene TRBV3-2) to TRBJ1-2; 7 bases are shared with TRBD1. Germline trimming cut 5 bases from V and 4 bases from J; bases unmatched to any gene: 10. This CDR3 comprises 15 residues. Germline CDR1 LGHDT, CDR2 YNNKEL (reference sequence). For the CDR3, the DNA is TGTGCCAGCAGCATAGGACAGGAGACCTCCTATGGCTACACCTTC. Its translation is CASSIGQETSYGYTF.

The chain recombines TRBV19 with TRBJ2-4; the D is unclear. With 8 bases removed from V and 5 bases from J, the gap between germline ends came to 10 bases. Germline CDR1 and CDR2: LNHDA and SQIVND (reference sequence). This CDR3 spans 12 amino acids. CDR3 coding DNA: TGTGCCAGTTTATCTACCCAAAACATTCAGTACTTC. Translated, it gives CASLSTQNIQYF.

A note on this clone: The sample contains more than one DNA sequence encoding this CDR3. The chain is built from TRBV5-1 and TRBJ2-1; D remains unclear. The CDR3 runs 14 residues. Trimming shortened V by 1 base and J by 3 bases, and 8 bases separated the two germline ends. Germline V CDR1 and CDR2: SGHRS, YFSETQ. CDR3: CASSLSADYNEQFF. The CDR3 DNA sequence: TGCGCCAGCAGCTTGTCTGCGGACTACAATGAGCAGTTCTTC.

The chain uses TRBV7-3 and TRBJ1-2, with D unresolved. V lost 2 bases and J 4 bases, leaving 11 bases between the germline ends. The CDR3 extends over 14 amino acids. Germline V gene lookup returns CDR1 SGHTA and CDR2 FQGTGA. Here the CDR3 reads CASSLGSGSYGYTF. The CDR3 coding sequence is TGTGCCAGCAGCTTAGGGTCCGGGAGCTATGGCTACACCTTC.

The rearrangement links TRBV3-1 (or the pseudogene TRBV3-2) to TRBJ1-1, with 9 bases aligning to TRBD1. This CDR3 comprises 15 residues. The V segment lost 4 bases and the J segment 3 bases; nucleotides outside the gene matches: 6. In germline, CDR1 is LGHDT, CDR2 YNNKEL (reference sequence). The CDR3 is CASSPGQGTHTEAFF. CDR3 nucleotide sequence: TGTGCCAGCAGCCCTGGACAGGGGACGCACACTGAAGCTTTCTTT.

V usage is TRBV30 and J usage is TRBJ2-1; 7 positions match TRBD2. CDR1 and CDR2 from the germline V gene are GTSNPN and SVGIG (reference sequence). Trimming at V came to 0 bases and at J to 1 base, leaving 3 bases not matched to a gene. The CDR3 is 15 amino acids. The CDR3 region is CAWSVRTSSYNEQFF. For the CDR3, the DNA is TGTGCCTGGAGTGTTAGGACTAGTTCCTACAATGAGCAGTTCTTC.

V and J are TRBV6-5 and TRBJ1-5, with TRBD1 matching over 9 bases. J was trimmed by 7 bases and V by 6 bases; bases with no gene match: 4. Germline loops: CDR1 MNHEY, CDR2 SVGAGI. CDR3 length: 13 amino acids. The CDR3 DNA follows: TGTGCCAGCAGCCGGGACAGGGCCCAGCCCCAGCATTTT. Residues: CASSRDRAQPQHF.

This chain uses TRBV5-1 with TRBJ2-7, with D unresolved. CDR1 is SGHRS and CDR2 is YFSETQ in the germline V gene. This CDR3 region has 14 residues. V dropped 0 bases and J dropped 2 bases, with 9 bases sitting between them. The DNA of the CDR3 is TGCGCCAGCAGCTTGGAAGCAGCTACCTACGAGCAGTACTTC. Translated: CASSLEAATYEQYF.

In its sample, this clone was seen a few times. The rearrangement joins TRBV30 to TRBJ1-1; D possibly corresponds to TRBD1 (6 bases). The germline CDR1 and CDR2 sequences are GTSNPN and SVGIG (reference sequence). The ends were cut back, 0 bases at V and 10 bases at J, with 15 bases in the middle. The CDR3 sequence is 13 residues long. The CDR3 reads CAWSVGGAGRAFF. In DNA, the CDR3 is TGTGCCTGGAGTGTAGGGGGGGCGGGTAGAGCTTTCTTT. The full variable domain, rest sourced from reference TRBV30 and TRBJ1-1, is SQTIHQWPATLVQPVGSPLSLECTVEGTSNPNLYWYRQAAGRGLQLLFYSVGIGQISSEVPQNLSASRPQDRQFILSSKKLLLSDSGFYLCAWSVGGAGRAFFGQGTRLTVV.

This clone came up a few times. This rearrangement joins TRBV9 to TRBJ2-1, with 13 bases that match TRBD2. The CDR3 sequence is 17 residues long. The germline CDR1 and CDR2 sequences are SGDLS and YYNGEE. V dropped 2 bases and J dropped 3; count of bases not matched to a gene: 5. The CDR3 here is CASSVTSGGANYNEQFF. CDR3 coding DNA: TGTGCCAGCAGCGTCACTAGCGGGGGGGCTAACTACAATGAGCAGTTCTTC.

The V gene is TRBV5-4, the J gene TRBJ2-3; D remains unclear. This CDR3 contains 15 residues. The V end was cut by 4 bases, the J end by 2 bases, with 14 bases between. Germline-derived CDR1 and CDR2 are SGHNT and YYREEE (reference sequence). The CDR3 sequence is CASSLDQRNTDTQYF. In nucleotides, the CDR3 is TGTGCCAGCAGCCTGGACCAGAGAAACACAGATACGCAGTATTTT.

J is TRBJ2-1 and V is TRBV5-1; TRBD2 aligns across 9 bases. Trimming took 6 bases from V and 0 from J; bases not matched to a gene: 7. CDR1 and CDR2 (germline): SGHRS, YFSETQ. The CDR3 consists of 16 residues. CDR3 in DNA: TGCGCCAGCACCGCCCTAGCGGGGAGCTCCTACAATGAGCAGTTCTTC. It is translated as CASTALAGSSYNEQFF.

This chain links TRBV29-1 with TRBJ1-1; 8 bases fit TRBD1. Germline CDR1 is SQVTM and CDR2 is ANQGSEA. V lost 1 base to trimming and J lost 1 base; unmatched junction nucleotides: 2. This CDR3 region has 14 residues. The DNA for the CDR3 is TGCAGCGTTGAAGGGACAGGGAGGAACACTGAAGCTTTCTTT. The encoded protein is CSVEGTGRNTEAFF.

CDR3 sequence: CAIREDYEQYF. In DNA form, the CDR3 reads TGTGCCATCAGGGAAGACTACGAGCAGTACTTC. The rearrangement joins TRBV10-3 to TRBJ2-7; D remains unclear. Germline CDR1 reads ENHRY; CDR2 reads SYGVKD. This CDR3 contains 11 residues. Trimming stripped 6 bases from V and 3 bases from J, with 6 bases between.

V and J are TRBV5-1 and TRBJ2-7, with 7 bases aligning to TRBD2. V was clipped by 4 bases and J by 5 bases; unmatched bases: 12. The length of the CDR3 is 15 residues. The germline V gene has CDR1 SGHRS and CDR2 YFSETQ. CDR3: CASSIRWGGSDEQYF. The CDR3 DNA reads TGCGCCAGCAGCATCCGGTGGGGGGGAAGCGACGAGCAGTACTTC.

This CDR3 reads CASSFSNLLSYTF. The DNA of the CDR3 is TGTGCCAGCAGTTTTAGCAACCTCCTGAGCTACACCTTC. The chain carries TRBV12-3 or TRBV12-4 and TRBJ1-2; the D is unclear. V was cut by 3 bases and J by 9 bases, with 14 bases left in between. The CDR3 is made up of 13 amino acids.

This clone was observed once. The V gene is TRBV6-4, the J gene TRBJ2-1, with D perhaps TRBD1 (6 bases). CDR3 length equals 14 residues. The germline gives CDR1 MRHNA, CDR2 SNTAGT. Trimming shortened V by 5 bases and J by 5 bases, and 13 bases separated the two germline ends. The CDR3 bases are TGTGCCAGCAGTCTCAGGGGCGCCAACAATGAGCAGTTCTTC. It specifies CASSLRGANNEQFF.

The CDR3 nucleotides read TGTGCCAGCAGCAACAAGCCGGGACTCTCTATTTACGAGCAGTACTTC. It translates to CASSNKPGLSIYEQYF. The chain recombines TRBV7-8 with TRBJ2-7, with a tentative D call TRBD2 (6 bases). The germline V gene encodes CDR1 SGHVS and CDR2 FQNEAQ. Trimming left V 5 bases short and J 4 bases short, with 21 bases between. The CDR3 consists of 16 residues.